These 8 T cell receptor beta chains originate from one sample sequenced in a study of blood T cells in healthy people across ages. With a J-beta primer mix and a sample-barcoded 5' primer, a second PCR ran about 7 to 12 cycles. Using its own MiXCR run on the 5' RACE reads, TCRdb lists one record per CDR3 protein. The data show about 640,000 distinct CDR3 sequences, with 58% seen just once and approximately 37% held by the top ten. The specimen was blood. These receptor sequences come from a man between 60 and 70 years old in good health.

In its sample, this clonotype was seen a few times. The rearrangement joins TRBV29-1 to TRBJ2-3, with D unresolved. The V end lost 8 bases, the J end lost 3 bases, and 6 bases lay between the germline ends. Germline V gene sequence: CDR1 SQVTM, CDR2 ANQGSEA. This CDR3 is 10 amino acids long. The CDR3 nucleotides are TGCAGCACCAGGACAGATACGCAGTATTTT. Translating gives CSTRTDTQYF.

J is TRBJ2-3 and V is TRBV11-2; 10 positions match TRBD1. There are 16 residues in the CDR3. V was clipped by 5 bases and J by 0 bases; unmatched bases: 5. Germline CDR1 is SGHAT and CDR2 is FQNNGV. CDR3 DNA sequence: TGTGCCAGCAGCCTTCGACAGGGGGCGAGCACAGATACGCAGTATTTT. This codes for CASSLRQGASTDTQYF.

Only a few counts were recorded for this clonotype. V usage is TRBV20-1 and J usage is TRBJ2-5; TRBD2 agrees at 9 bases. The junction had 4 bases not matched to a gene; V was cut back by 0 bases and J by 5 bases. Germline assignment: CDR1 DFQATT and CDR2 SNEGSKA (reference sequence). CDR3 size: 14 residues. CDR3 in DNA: TGCAGTGCTAGAGATCCCAGCGGGGGGGAGACCCAGTACTTC. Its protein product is CSARDPSGGETQYF.

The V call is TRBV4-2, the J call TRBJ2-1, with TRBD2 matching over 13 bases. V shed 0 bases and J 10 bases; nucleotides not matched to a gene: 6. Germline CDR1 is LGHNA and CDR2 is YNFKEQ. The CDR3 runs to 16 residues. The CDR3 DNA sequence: TGTGCCAGCAGCCAAGATCTAACTAGCGGGGGGGGCGAGCAGTTCTTC. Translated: CASSQDLTSGGGEQFF.

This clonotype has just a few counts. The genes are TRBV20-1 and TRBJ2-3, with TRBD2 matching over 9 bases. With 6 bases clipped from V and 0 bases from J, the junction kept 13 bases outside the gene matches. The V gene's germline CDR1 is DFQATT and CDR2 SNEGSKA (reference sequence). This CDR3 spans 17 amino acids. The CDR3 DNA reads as TGCAGTGCCACCCGGCAGCGGGGGGTGAGAAGCACAGATACGCAGTATTTT. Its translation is CSATRQRGVRSTDTQYF.

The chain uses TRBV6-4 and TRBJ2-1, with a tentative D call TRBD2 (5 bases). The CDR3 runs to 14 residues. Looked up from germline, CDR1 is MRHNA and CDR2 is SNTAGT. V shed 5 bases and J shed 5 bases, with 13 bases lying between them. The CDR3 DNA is TGTGCCAGCAGTCCTTCCGGACTGCACAATGAGCAGTTCTTC. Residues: CASSPSGLHNEQFF.

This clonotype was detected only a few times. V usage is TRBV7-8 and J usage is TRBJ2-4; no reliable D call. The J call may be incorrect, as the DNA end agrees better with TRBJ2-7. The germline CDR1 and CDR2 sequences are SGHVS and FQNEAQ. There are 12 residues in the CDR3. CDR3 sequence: CASSFWGYEQYF. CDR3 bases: TGTGCCAGCAGCTTTTGGGGTTACGAGCAGTACTTC.

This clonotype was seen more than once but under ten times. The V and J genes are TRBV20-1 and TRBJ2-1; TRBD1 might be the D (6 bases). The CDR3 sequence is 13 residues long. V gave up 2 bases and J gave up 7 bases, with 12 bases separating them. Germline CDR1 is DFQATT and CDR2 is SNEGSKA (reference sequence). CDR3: CSARPRRGNEQFF. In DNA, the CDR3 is TGCAGTGCTAGACCTCGAAGGGGGAATGAGCAGTTCTTC.